This TCR beta chain stems from a study of Ad26.COV2.S vaccination and SARS-CoV-2 variants. Study-wide background: Intramuscularly, Ad26.COV2.S was given either once or twice, 56 days apart.

Stated treatment: over 15 received Ad26.COV2.S at low or high dose, single or two shots; 5 received placebo; per-sample allocation not given. Sampling took place 63 days after the first vaccine or placebo injection. SARS-CoV-2 spike from the Wuhan strain was encoded by the vaccine, an Ad26 vector. Profiled with immunoSEQ multiplex PCR; TCRdb holds only in-frame clones, not every one. The sample lists about 390,000 clones, 88% occurring once. Trimming shortened V by 5 bases and J by 8 bases, and 18 bases separated the two germline ends. The CDR3 sequence is 14 residues long. CDR1 and CDR2 from the germline V gene are SEHNR and FQNEAQ (reference sequence). This clone was found a few times.

The chain combines TRBV7-9 with TRBJ1-2, with D perhaps matching TRBD1 (6 bases). This sample comprised peripheral blood, obtained in a trial of Ad26.COV2.S vaccine versus placebo. This TCR was recovered from a person between 18 and 59 years old who received the Ad26.COV2.S COVID-19 vaccine or a placebo. The CDR3 is CASSAEQGSSGYTF. Written as DNA, the CDR3 is TGTGCCAGCAGCGCTGAACAGGGTAGTTCAGGCTACACCTTC.